Each of the 20 T cell receptor beta chains below was sequenced from the same sample in a study of T cells in Graves' hyperthyroidism and ophthalmopathy. RNA transcripts were the template for amplifying TCR beta CDR3 regions. HTBI primers were the set used in a first-round RT-PCR of the TCR CDR3. TCRdb redid the calling of the multiplex PCR reads with MiXCR, one entry per CDR3 protein. The data contain 350,000 to 450,000 distinct CDR3 sequences, over 11% of them seen just once; the ten biggest clones take up roughly 11%. The source material was blood. These TCRs come from a woman aged 60-70 years with Graves' hyperthyroidism.

The chain joins TRBV25-1 to TRBJ2-3, with 14 positions matching TRBD2. Germline CDR1 reads MGHDK; CDR2 reads SYGVNS. There are 16 residues in the CDR3. The trim removed 6 bases at V and 4 bases at J, leaving 6 bases unmatched. Written as DNA, the CDR3 is TGTGCCAGCAGCGAGACTAGCGGGAGGGTTGCAGATACGCAGTATTTT. This codes for CASSETSGRVADTQYF.

This clonotype was picked up many times. The V gene is TRBV6-1, the J gene TRBJ2-1; 9 positions match TRBD2. There are 15 residues in the CDR3. J lost 7 bases, V lost 5 bases, and 9 bases had no gene match. Germline loops: CDR1 MNHNS, CDR2 SASEGT. The CDR3 nucleotides are TGTGCCAGCAGTCGGGCGGGAGGGTTAATAAATGAGCAGTTCTTC. Amino acids: CASSRAGGLINEQFF.

The gene calls are TRBV11-2 and TRBJ1-6; D gene uncertain. This CDR3 comprises 15 residues. The germline V gene has CDR1 SGHAT and CDR2 FQNNGV. The V end was cut by 1 base, the J end by 7 bases, with 11 bases between. The CDR3 DNA sequence: TGTGCCAGCAGCTTAGGGTCCGTCCGGAATTCACCCCTCCACTTT. Translation: CASSLGSVRNSPLHF.

This clonotype was observed at least ten times. This chain uses TRBV3-1 with TRBJ1-2; no clear D gene. With 0 bases removed from V and 4 bases from J, the gap between germline ends came to 12 bases. CDR1 is LGHDT, CDR2 YNNKEL, per germline (reference sequence). This CDR3 spans 15 amino acids. CDR3 nucleotides: TGTGCCAGCAGCCAAGAGTCGGGTAGCGGCTATGGCTACACCTTC. Its translation is CASSQESGSGYGYTF.

Turning to this clonotype: Given a much more abundant clone one base away, this may be a read error. This chain links TRBV24-1 with TRBJ2-7; D is possibly TRBD1 or TRBD2 (5 bases each). This CDR3 region has 15 residues. CDR1 and CDR2 (germline): KGHDR, SFDVKD. CDR3 residues: CATSDLGTGTYGQYF. The CDR3 DNA is TGTGCCACCAGTGACCTAGGGACGGGCACCTACGGGCAGTACTTC.

This clonotype came up many times. This chain's CDR3 is CSARDQSRDSYEQYF. The CDR3 DNA follows: TGCAGTGCTAGAGATCAATCCAGAGACTCCTACGAGCAGTACTTC. J is TRBJ2-7 and V is TRBV20-1, with D hard to call. There are 15 residues in the CDR3. Per the germline V gene, CDR1 is DFQATT and CDR2 is SNEGSKA (reference sequence). The ends were cut back, 0 bases at V and 0 bases at J, with 12 bases in the middle.

This clonotype was found a few times. This chain joins TRBV11-2 and TRBJ2-7, with D tentatively TRBD2 (6 bases). CDR1 SGHAT and CDR2 FQNNGV come from the germline V gene. V was trimmed by 4 bases and J by 0 bases, leaving 16 bases between them. The CDR3 is 16 amino acids. CDR3 residues: CASSSPRGVSSYEQYF. The CDR3 coding sequence is TGTGCCAGCAGCTCCCCGCGCGGGGTCTCCTCCTACGAGCAGTACTTC.

This clonotype appeared many times. The chain links TRBV29-1 to TRBJ2-5; maybe TRBD1 (5 bases). The V gene lost 6 bases and the J gene lost 0 bases, with 8 bases spanning the gap. The CDR3 loop spans 12 amino acids. CDR1 is SQVTM, CDR2 ANQGSEA, per germline. As DNA, the CDR3 is TGCAGCGTCCGACAGTACCAAGAGACCCAGTACTTC. Translated, it gives CSVRQYQETQYF.

J is TRBJ1-1 and V is TRBV30, with a weak D call TRBD1 (6 bases). With 4 bases removed from V and 1 base from J, the gap between germline ends came to 13 bases. There are 14 residues in the CDR3. CDR1 is GTSNPN, CDR2 SVGIG, per germline (reference sequence). CDR3 coding DNA: TGTGCCTGGACGCATCAGGGGCCGAACACTGAAGCTTTCTTT. It yields the protein CAWTHQGPNTEAFF.

In its sample, this clonotype was seen a few times. The chain uses TRBV5-1 and TRBJ2-2; 8 bases agree with TRBD1. V shed 0 bases and J 0 bases; nucleotides not matched to a gene: 1. Germline lookup yields CDR1 SGHRS and CDR2 YFSETQ. The CDR3 covers 16 residues. CDR3: CASSLVRGPNTGELFF. CDR3 DNA sequence: TGCGCCAGCAGCTTGGTCAGGGGGCCGAACACCGGGGAGCTGTTTTTT.

The chain has TRBV5-1 and TRBJ2-4; D is perhaps TRBD2 (5 bases). Per germline, CDR1 SGHRS and CDR2 YFSETQ. CDR3 length equals 14 residues. V was trimmed by 2 bases and J by 3 bases, leaving 9 bases between them. CDR3 nucleotide sequence: TGCGCCAGCAGCTTCGGAGCGGACAAAAACATTCAGTACTTC. The encoded protein is CASSFGADKNIQYF.

This clonotype was found a few times. The chain combines TRBV15 with TRBJ2-3, with D maybe TRBD2 (6 bases). Trimming left V 6 bases short and J 3 bases short, with 13 bases between. Germline CDR1 LNHNV, CDR2 YYDKDF (reference sequence). The CDR3 extends over 14 amino acids. Here the CDR3 DNA reads TGTGCCACCAGGGAGGGAGTTTTGACAGATACGCAGTATTTT. Translated, it gives CATREGVLTDTQYF.

The V and J genes are TRBV11-3 and TRBJ2-2; TRBD2 matches 13 bases. This CDR3 is built from 18 residues. Germline V CDR1 and CDR2: SGHNT, YENEEA. Trimming cost V 6 bases and J 4 bases; bases outside gene matches: 11. The CDR3: CASSYLPGTSGTTGELFF. The CDR3 DNA sequence: TGTGCCAGCAGTTACTTACCCGGGACTAGCGGGACCACCGGGGAGCTGTTTTTT.

This clonotype came up many times. V is TRBV2 and J is TRBJ2-2; unclear D gene. The CDR3 length is 15 residues. The V gene's germline CDR1 is SNHLY and CDR2 FYNNEI. V lost 1 base to trimming and J lost 2 bases, with 8 bases between them. The CDR3 loop reads CASSEVLGNTGELFF. DNA for the CDR3: TGTGCCAGCAGTGAAGTGTTAGGCAACACCGGGGAGCTGTTTTTT.

Regarding this clonotype: This may arise from a read error, as a much more abundant clone is one base away. The CDR3 coding sequence is TGTGCCAGCCATGGCCAGCAGAATCAAGAGACCCAGTACTTC. It translates to CASHGQQNQETQYF. The gene calls are TRBV5-4 and TRBJ2-5; no clear D. The germline CDR1 and CDR2 sequences are SGHNT and YYREEE (reference sequence). The CDR3 is 14 amino acids. Trimming pared 7 bases from V and 2 bases from J, leaving 15 bases between.

With respect to this clonotype: Given a much more abundant clone one base away, this may be a read error. The chain combines TRBV19 with TRBJ2-3, with 7 bases matching TRBD1. From germline, CDR1 is LNHDA and CDR2 SQIVND (reference sequence). The length of the CDR3 is 17 residues. The CDR3 sequence: CAGSTLTGQQNTDTQYF. Here the CDR3 DNA reads TGTGCCGGTAGTACACTGACGGGACAGCAGAACACAGATACGCAGTATTTT.

The genes are TRBV20-1 and TRBJ1-3; D call uncertain. There are 13 residues in the CDR3. V shed 4 bases and J shed 2 bases, with 9 bases lying between them. Germline loops: CDR1 DFQATT, CDR2 SNEGSKA (reference sequence). Written as DNA, the CDR3 is TGCAGTGCTAAAAACAGACCTGGAAACACCATATATTTT. This codes for CSAKNRPGNTIYF.

This clonotype showed up many times. This sequence joins TRBV24-1 and TRBJ2-7; a possible D gene is TRBD2 (5 bases). This CDR3 comprises 12 residues. V was trimmed by 7 bases and J by 3 bases, leaving 9 bases between them. CDR1 and CDR2 (germline): KGHDR, SFDVKD. This chain's CDR3 is CATRTIRYEQYF. DNA for the CDR3: TGTGCCACCAGGACTATACGCTACGAGCAGTACTTC.

This clonotype turned up a few times. Possible read error: a much larger clone is one base away. Because it lacks the conserved phenylalanine or tryptophan at the end, this CDR3 is likely a read error. The rearrangement links TRBV10-3 to TRBJ1-1; 8 positions agree with TRBD1. The V gene end was trimmed by 0 bases and the J gene end by 0 bases; junction bases not matched to a gene: 3. Germline-derived CDR1 and CDR2 are ENHRY and SYGVKD. There are 16 residues in the CDR3. CDR3 sequence: CAISESGQALNTEAFL. CDR3 nucleotides: TGTGCCATCAGTGAGTCGGGACAGGCATTGAACACTGAAGCTTTCCTT.

This clonotype was recorded many times. The J gene is TRBJ1-1, the V gene TRBV20-1; TRBD1 matches at 10 bases. This CDR3 is 15 amino acids long. The germline V gene has CDR1 DFQATT and CDR2 SNEGSKA (reference sequence). V was clipped by 5 bases and J by 5 bases; unmatched bases: 11. CDR3 region: CSASRTGGVVTEAFF. The CDR3 DNA sequence: TGCAGTGCTTCACGGACAGGGGGGGTCGTAACTGAAGCTTTCTTT.